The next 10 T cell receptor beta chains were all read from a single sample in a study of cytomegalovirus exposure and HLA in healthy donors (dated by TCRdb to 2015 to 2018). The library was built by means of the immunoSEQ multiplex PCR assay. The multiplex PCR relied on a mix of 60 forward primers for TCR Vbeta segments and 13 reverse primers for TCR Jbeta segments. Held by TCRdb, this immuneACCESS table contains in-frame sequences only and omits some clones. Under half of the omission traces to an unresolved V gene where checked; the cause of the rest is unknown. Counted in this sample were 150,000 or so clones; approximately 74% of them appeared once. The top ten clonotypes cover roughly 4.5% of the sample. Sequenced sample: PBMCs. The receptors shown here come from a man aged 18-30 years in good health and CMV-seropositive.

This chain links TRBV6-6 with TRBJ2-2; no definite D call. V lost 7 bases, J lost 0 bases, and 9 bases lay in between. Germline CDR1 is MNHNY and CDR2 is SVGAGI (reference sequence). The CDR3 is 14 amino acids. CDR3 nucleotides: TGTGCCAGCACAGGTTACACGAACACCGGGGAGCTGTTTTTT. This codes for CASTGYTNTGELFF.

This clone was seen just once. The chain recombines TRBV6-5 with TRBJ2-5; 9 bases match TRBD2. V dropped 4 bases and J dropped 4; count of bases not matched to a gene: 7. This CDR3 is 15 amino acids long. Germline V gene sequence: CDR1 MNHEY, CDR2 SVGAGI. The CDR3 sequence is CASSFGAGGGETQYF. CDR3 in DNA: TGTGCCAGCAGTTTTGGAGCGGGGGGTGGAGAGACCCAGTACTTC.

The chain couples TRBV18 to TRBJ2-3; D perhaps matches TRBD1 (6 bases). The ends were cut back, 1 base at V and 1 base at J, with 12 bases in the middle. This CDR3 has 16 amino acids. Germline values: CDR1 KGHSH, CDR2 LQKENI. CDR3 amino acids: CASSPLGADGTDTQYF. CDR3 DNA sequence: TGTGCCAGCTCACCACTGGGGGCCGACGGCACAGATACGCAGTATTTT.

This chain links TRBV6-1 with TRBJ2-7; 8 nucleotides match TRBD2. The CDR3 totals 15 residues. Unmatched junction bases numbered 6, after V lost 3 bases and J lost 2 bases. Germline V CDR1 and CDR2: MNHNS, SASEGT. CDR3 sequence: CASSDPPRGAYEQYF. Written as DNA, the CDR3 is TGTGCCAGCAGTGACCCCCCGCGGGGGGCCTACGAGCAGTACTTC.

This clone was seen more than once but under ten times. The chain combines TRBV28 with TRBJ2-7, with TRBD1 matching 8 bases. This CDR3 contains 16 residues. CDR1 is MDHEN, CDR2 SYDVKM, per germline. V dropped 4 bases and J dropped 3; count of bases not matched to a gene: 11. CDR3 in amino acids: CASSYLPGRGLYEQYF. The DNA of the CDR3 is TGTGCCAGCAGTTACCTTCCGGGCAGGGGGCTCTACGAGCAGTACTTC.

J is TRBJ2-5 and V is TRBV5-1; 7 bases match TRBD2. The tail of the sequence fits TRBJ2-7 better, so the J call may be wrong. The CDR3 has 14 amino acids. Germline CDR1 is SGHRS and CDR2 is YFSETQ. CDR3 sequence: CASSLWEGSYEQYF. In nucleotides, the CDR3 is TGCGCCAGCAGCTTGTGGGAGGGTTCCTACGAGCAGTACTTC.

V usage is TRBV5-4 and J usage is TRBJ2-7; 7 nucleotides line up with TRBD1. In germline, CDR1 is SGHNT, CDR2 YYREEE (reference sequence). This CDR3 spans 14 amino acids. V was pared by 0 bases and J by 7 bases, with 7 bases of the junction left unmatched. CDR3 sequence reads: CASSLGDRVGEQYF. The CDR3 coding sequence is TGTGCCAGCAGCTTGGGAGACAGGGTCGGAGAGCAGTACTTC.

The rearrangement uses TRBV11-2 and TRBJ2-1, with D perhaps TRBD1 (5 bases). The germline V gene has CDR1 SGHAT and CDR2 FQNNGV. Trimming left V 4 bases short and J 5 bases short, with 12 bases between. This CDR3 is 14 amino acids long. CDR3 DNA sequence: TGTGCCAGCAGCTCCCAGACAGTTAACAATGAGCAGTTCTTC. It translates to CASSSQTVNNEQFF.

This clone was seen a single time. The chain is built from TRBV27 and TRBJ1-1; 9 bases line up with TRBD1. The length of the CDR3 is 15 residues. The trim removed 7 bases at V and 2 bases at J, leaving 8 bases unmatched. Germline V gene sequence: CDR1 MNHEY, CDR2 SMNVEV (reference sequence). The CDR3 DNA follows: TGTGCCAGCATCCGGGACAGGGTGCGTAACACTGAAGCTTTCTTT. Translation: CASIRDRVRNTEAFF.

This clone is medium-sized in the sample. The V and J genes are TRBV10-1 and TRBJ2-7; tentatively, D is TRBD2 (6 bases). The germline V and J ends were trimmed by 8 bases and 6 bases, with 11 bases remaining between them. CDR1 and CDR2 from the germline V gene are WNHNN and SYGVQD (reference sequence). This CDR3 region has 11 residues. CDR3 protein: CASRGSGEQYF. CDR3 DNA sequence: TGCGCCAGCCGGGGGTCGGGCGAGCAGTACTTC.